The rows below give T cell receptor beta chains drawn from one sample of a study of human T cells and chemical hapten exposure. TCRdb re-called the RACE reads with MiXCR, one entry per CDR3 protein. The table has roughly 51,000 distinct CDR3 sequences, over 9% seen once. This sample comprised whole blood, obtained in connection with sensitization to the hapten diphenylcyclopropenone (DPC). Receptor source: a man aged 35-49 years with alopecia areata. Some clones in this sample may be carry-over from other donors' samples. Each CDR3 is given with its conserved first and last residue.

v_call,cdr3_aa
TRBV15,CATRGQNTEAFF
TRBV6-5,CASSYSEVAKNIQYF
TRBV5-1,CASSIGSNNEQFF
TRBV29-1,CSVAVGADEQFF
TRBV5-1,CASSMEGPSTTYEQYF
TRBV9,CASSRTGTGNTEAFF
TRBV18,CASSRDRGSGTEAFF
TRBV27,CASRGRGLAGPGGTGELFF
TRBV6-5,CASKPGLGSYEQYF
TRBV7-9,CASSSLPGAAYEQYF
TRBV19,CASRREGNMNTGELFF
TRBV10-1,CASSGRTGETQYF
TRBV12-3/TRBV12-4,CASSLATSGSFYEQYF
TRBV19,CASRQGIEQYF
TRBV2,CASSVYGASGSGSGANVLTF
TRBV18,CASSTGGVNSNQPQHF
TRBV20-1,CSAMPPTVARGNEQFF
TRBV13,CASSYRDPYNEQFF
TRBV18,CASSGRRQGSSGANVLTF
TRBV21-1,CASSRRTGLASYNEQFF
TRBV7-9,CASSPRTSGRNEQFF
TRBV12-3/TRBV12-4,CASSSDLQGLNTEAFF
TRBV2,CASSETSGRIYNEQFF
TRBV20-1,CSARGGLVAGLDEKLFF
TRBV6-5,CASKTPGGSGEQYF
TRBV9,CASSVDTTSGETQYF
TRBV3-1,CASSHHGRGTDTQYF
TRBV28,CASSPGFRGRYEQYF
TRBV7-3,CASSPGTSGDEQYF
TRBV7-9,CASSITQSGANVLTF
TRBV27,CASSVPPSYNEQFF
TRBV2,CASSEWAGVGYNEQFF
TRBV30,CAWSAGASGNTIYF
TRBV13,CASSTERARDNEQFF
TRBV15,CATSRSGTKYNEQFF
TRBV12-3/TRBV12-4,CASSPGAGGPIGEQYF
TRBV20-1,CSARSWGIAEGEQYF
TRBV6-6,CASTAGVYNEQFF
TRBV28,CASRGRPEAFF
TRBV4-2,CASRRDREADTQYF
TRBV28,CASSSRLGTYEQYF
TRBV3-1,CASSQTGGLNEQFF
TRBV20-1,CSARDPRQGGYNEQFF
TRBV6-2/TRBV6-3,CASSLTDSRYTQYF
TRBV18,CASSPPSGANVLTF
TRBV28,CASSPERGAQETQYF
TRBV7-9,CASSPRQTLYNEQFF
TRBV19,CASSTHTSGRDNEQFF
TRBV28,CASMTLAGVKNEQFF
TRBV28,CASSYLQGKQYF
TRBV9,CASSVAWGGIDEQFF
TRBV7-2,CASSFPNSDTQYF
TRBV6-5,CASSYEGGSGYTF
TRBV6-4,CASSEETNTEAFF
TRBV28,CASRPTSVNEQFF
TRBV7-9,CASSSLQETQYF
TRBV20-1,CSARSQSNEQFF
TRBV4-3,CASSQRQGADTQYF
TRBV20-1,CSAKSGNRAYYGYTF